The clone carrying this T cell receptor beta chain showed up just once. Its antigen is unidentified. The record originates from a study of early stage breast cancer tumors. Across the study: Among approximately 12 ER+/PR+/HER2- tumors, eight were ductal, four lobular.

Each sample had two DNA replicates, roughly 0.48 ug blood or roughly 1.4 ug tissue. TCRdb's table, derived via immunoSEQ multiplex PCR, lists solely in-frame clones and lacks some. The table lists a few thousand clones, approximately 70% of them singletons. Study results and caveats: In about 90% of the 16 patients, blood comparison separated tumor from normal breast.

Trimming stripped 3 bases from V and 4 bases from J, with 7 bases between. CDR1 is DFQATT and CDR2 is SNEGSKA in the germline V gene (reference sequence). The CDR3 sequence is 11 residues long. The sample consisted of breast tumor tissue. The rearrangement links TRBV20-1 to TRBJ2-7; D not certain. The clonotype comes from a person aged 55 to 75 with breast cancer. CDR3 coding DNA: TGCAGTGCTAGTGCGAGATACGAGCAGTACTTC. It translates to CSASARYEQYF.